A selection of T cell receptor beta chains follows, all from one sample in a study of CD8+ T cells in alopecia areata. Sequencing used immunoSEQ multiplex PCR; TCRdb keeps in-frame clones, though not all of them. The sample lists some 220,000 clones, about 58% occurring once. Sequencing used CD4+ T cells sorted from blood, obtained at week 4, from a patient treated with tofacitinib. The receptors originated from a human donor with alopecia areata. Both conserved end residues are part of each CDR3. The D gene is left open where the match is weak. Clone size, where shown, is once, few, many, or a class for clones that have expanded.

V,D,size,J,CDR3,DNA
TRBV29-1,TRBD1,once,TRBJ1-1,CSVEGTGFLKAFF,TGCAGCGTTGAAGGGACAGGGTTTTTGAAAGCTTTCTTT
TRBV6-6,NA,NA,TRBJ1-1,CASTGLGGMNTEAFF,TGTGCCAGCACCGGCTTAGGGGGAATGAACACTGAAGCTTTCTTT
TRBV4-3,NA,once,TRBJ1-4,CASSQTPIVDALFF,TGCGCCAGCAGCCAAACGCCAATAGTCGATGCTCTGTTTTTT
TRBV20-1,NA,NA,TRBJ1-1,CSAGGRGAFF,TGCAGTGCTGGGGGCAGAGGAGCTTTCTTT
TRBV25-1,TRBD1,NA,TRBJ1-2,CASREAGTGRSGGYTF,TGTGCCAGCAGGGAGGCCGGGACAGGCCGTTCTGGTGGCTACACCTTC
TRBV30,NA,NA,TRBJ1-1,CAWSPGGTEAFF,TGTGCCTGGAGTCCCGGCGGCACTGAAGCTTTCTTT
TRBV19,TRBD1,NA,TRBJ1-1,CASTTRRQGATEAFF,TGTGCCAGTACCACCAGGAGACAGGGGGCAACTGAAGCTTTCTTT
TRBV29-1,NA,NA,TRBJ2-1,CSVHVRLRRGEQFF,TGCAGCGTTCATGTGCGTTTAAGACGGGGTGAGCAGTTCTTC
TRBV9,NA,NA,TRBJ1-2,CASSVGQLNYGYTF,TGTGCCAGCAGCGTAGGCCAACTGAACTATGGCTACACCTTC
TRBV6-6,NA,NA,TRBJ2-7,CASSRASGLALDEQYF,TGTGCCAGCAGTCGGGCATCCGGGCTAGCGTTGGACGAGCAGTACTTC
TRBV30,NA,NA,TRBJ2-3,CAWRRRPDTQYF,TGTGCCTGGAGGCGGCGACCAGATACGCAGTATTTT
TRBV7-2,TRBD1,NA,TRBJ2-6,CASSLTGTVGANVLTF,TGTGCCAGCAGTCTTACGGGGACAGTTGGGGCCAACGTCCTGACTTTC
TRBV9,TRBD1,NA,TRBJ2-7,CASSVVGQGGEQYF,TGTGCCAGCAGCGTAGTAGGACAGGGCGGCGAGCAGTACTTC
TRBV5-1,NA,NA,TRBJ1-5,CASSPGQGHQPQHF,TGCGCCAGCAGCCCTGGGCAGGGTCATCAGCCCCAGCATTTT
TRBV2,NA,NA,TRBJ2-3,CASRGPDTQYF,TGTGCCAGCAGGGGCCCAGATACGCAGTATTTT
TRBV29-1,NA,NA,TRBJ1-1,CSVTGRMNTEAFF,TGCAGCGTAACCGGGAGGATGAACACTGAAGCTTTCTTT
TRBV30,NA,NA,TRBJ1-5,CAWSETTGNQPQHF,TGTGCCTGGAGTGAAACCACAGGGAATCAGCCCCAGCATTTT
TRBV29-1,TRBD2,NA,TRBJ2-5,CSVEREVVQETQYF,TGCAGCGTTGAGCGGGAGGTTGTCCAAGAGACCCAGTACTTC
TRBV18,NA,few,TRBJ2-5,CASSLRPKETQYF,TGTGCCAGCTCACTTCGACCCAAAGAGACCCAGTACTTC
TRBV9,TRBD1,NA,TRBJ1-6,CASSVGGQGNSPLHF,TGTGCCAGCAGCGTAGGGGGACAGGGGAATTCACCCCTCCACTTT
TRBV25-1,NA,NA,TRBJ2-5,CASNDPGRETQYF,TGTGCCAGCAATGACCCAGGGAGGGAGACCCAGTACTTC
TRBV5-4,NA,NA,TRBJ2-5,CASSQPQQETQYF,TGTGCCAGCAGCCAACCACAGCAAGAGACCCAGTACTTC
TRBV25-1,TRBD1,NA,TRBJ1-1,CASSDGQAAFF,TGTGCCAGCAGTGATGGACAGGCAGCTTTCTTT
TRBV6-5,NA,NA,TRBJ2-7,CASSHRGRTTREQYF,TGTGCCAGCAGTCACAGGGGTAGGACTACGAGGGAGCAGTACTTC
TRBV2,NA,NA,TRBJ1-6,CASSGSLGNSPLHF,TGTGCCAGCTCGGGCAGTCTTGGAAATTCACCCCTCCACTTT
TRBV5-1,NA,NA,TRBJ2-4,CASSLGVPKNIQYF,TGCGCCAGCAGCTTGGGGGTCCCCAAAAACATTCAGTACTTC
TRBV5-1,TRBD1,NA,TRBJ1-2,CASSRDSTSYGYTF,TGCGCCAGCTCTCGGGACAGTACTTCCTATGGCTACACCTTC
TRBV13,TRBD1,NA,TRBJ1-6,CASSLYRRTGASSYNSPLHF,TGTGCCAGCAGCTTATACCGGCGGACAGGGGCGAGCTCCTATAATTCACCCCTCCACTTT
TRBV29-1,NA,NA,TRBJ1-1,CSVERQSNTEAFF,TGCAGCGTTGAACGCCAGTCGAACACTGAAGCTTTCTTT
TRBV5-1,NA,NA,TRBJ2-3,CASSIFPDSTDTQYF,TGCGCCAGCAGCATTTTTCCGGATAGCACAGATACGCAGTATTTT
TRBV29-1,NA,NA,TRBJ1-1,CSVIRDGNTEAFF,TGCAGCGTTATCCGGGACGGCAACACTGAAGCTTTCTTT
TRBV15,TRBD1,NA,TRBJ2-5,CATSRGRATQGEETQYF,TGTGCCACCAGCAGAGGACGTGCCACTCAGGGGGAAGAGACCCAGTACTTC
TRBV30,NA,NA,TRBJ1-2,CAWSQGLQNYGYTF,TGTGCCTGGAGTCAGGGTTTACAAAACTATGGCTACACCTTC
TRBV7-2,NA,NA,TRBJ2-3,CASSLPSVDTQYF,TGTGCCAGCAGCTTACCGAGCGTAGATACGCAGTATTTT
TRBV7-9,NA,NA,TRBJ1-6,CASSLLLLRGPLDSPLHF,TGTGCCAGCAGCTTACTCCTCCTGCGGGGGCCCCTGGATTCACCCCTCCACTTT
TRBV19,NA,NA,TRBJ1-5,CASSITGQPQHF,TGTGCCAGTAGTATAACAGGTCAGCCCCAGCATTTT
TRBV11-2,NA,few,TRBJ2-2,CASSLGEVTGELFF,TGTGCCAGCAGCTTAGGTGAAGTAACCGGGGAGCTGTTTTTT
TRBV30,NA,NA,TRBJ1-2,CAWTPTGLNYGYTF,TGTGCCTGGACCCCAACAGGGTTAAACTATGGCTACACCTTC
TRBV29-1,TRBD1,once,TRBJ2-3,CSVEAPGQGLHTQYF,TGCAGCGTTGAAGCTCCGGGACAGGGGCTGCATACGCAGTATTTT
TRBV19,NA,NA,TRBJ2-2,CASTRTLPNTGELFF,TGTGCCAGTACGAGGACACTCCCAAACACCGGGGAGCTGTTTTTT
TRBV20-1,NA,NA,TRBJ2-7,CSVGKDDEQYF,TGCAGTGTGGGGAAGGACGACGAGCAGTACTTC
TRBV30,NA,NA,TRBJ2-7,CAWSVQGTYEQYF,TGTGCCTGGAGTGTACAGGGAACCTACGAGCAGTACTTC
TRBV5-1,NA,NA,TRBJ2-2,CASSLGDLHTGELFF,TGCGCCAGCAGCTTGGGGGACCTCCACACCGGGGAGCTGTTTTTT
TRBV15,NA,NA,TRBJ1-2,CATSTGDYGYTF,TGTGCCACCTCAACAGGCGACTATGGCTACACCTTC
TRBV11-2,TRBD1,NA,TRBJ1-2,CASSLKQGALGYTF,TGTGCCAGCAGCTTAAAACAGGGGGCGTTGGGCTACACCTTC